Here is one TCR beta chain with its context. This clone came up a few times. The specificity of this receptor is unknown. No base quality values were provided; no much bigger clone lies one nucleotide off. The CDR1 and CDR2 encoded by the germline V gene are ENHRY and SYGVKD. Cut back by 5 bases and 10 bases, the V and J ends lie 18 bases apart. Including cysteine and phenylalanine, the CDR3 has 15 amino acids. Only the CDR3 region is kept as DNA, spanning 45 bases read in frame from base 1. A single peripheral blood draw of 90 to 150 mL on average was collected from each donor into heparinised tubes. Using a panel that included CD45RO, CCR7, CD25, CD127, CD95 and CD27, naive, central memory, regulatory and stem cell-like memory CD4+ T cells were sorted on a BD FACSAria II. Purity was above 95% for every sorted population. Right away, PBMCs were isolated by Lymphoprep density gradient centrifugation and were stained directly, with no culture step. Samples were stained and sorted in pairs, with one healthy donor and one patient per experiment, so that batch effects were minimized.

The data are from a study of beta chain features in type 1 diabetes (dated by TCRdb to 2016 to 2019). General notes on the study: No differences in mean age, gender distribution, total cell number or subset yield were found between patients and healthy donors. A total of 90 million to 120 million sorted cells were examined across all samples, and a strong correlation was observed between cell number per subset and RNA yield. In the study, recently diagnosed type 1 diabetes patients and matched healthy donors were compared on the TCRB repertoires of their sorted circulating CD4+ T cell subsets. Naive and central memory subsets were obtained from all 30 or so donors, but regulatory and stem cell-like memory subsets were isolated from only 8 patients and 8 healthy donors. Points the paper makes about the study in general: A moderate but significant shortening of TCRB CDR3 length was observed in type 1 diabetes patients in all four CD4+ subsets. At VDJ recombination sites, patients with type 1 diabetes made fewer insertions and deleted more nucleotides, a pattern implying thymic rearrangement abnormalities. Naive, central memory and regulatory TCRB repertoires appeared to be more alike among patients than among healthy donors. Only small numbers of individuals were included in the HLA sub-analyses, which left unresolved whether HLA type had any influence on TCRB rearrangement. Shorter templates might have been favored by PCR, but patient and control samples were amplified and corrected together, so both groups would have been affected equally by any skew. Sequencing cDNA rather than genomic DNA could over-represent highly expressing activated cells, although activation and CD3 levels did not differ between groups.

The entire isolated RNA was reverse transcribed using the High Capacity cDNA Reverse Transcription Kit, and thus expressed TCRB transcripts were sequenced. Naive, central memory and regulatory T cell samples underwent deep immunoSEQ sequencing, averaging around 4 million total reads per sample. After sorted cells were lysed in RLT buffer, RNA was extracted with DNase-treated RNeasy Micro or Mini kits, with the choice depending on cell number. To prevent cross-contamination, each cell subset was processed individually, whereas patient and healthy donor samples were processed jointly. The immunoSEQ multiplex PCR was used to amplify TCRB sequences from cDNA, generating 87-bp fragments that spanned the CDR3 region. Amplicons were sequenced on the Illumina HiSeq platform. On the authors' methods: Synthetic template baselines were used to correct PCR bias computationally, reads within Hamming distance 2 were collapsed together, and singletons that could not be merged were discarded. Reads were aligned against IMGT so that V, D and J genes, CDR3 length and insertions or deletions at six rearrangement sites could be assigned. Clonotype counts were normalized to sorted cell number within each subset before computing true diversity and Gini coefficients with the tcR R package. Repertoire sharing was quantified using the overlap coefficient calculated on TCRB nucleotide sequences. Entries here come from immuneACCESS through TCRdb and include only in-frame sequences with V and J called. Some clones fail to appear in such tables; in the studies checked, an unresolved V gene covers under half of the shortfall, and the cause of the remainder is unknown. D and trimming were read from the DNA, whereas the V and J calls and clone size are those reported in that table. This sample gives about 150,000 clones in total; roughly 11% of them show up just once. Roughly 2% of the sample goes to the ten largest clones.

This clonotype originated in a man aged 18 to 30 in good health. Sequencing was performed on central memory CD4+ T cells from blood. The chain uses TRBV10-3 and TRBJ1-6; perhaps TRBD1 is the D gene, with 5 bases matching. DNA sequence: TGTGCCATCAGTCTGGGTGGGACCGAGGGGTCACCCCTCCACTTT. Translated, this is CAISLGGTEGSPLHF.